These 27 T cell receptor beta chains were all obtained from the same sample, sequenced in a study of CXCR3-negative and CXCR3-positive naive CD8 T cells. 5' RACE with UMI labels generated the TRB cDNA libraries. TCRdb processed the 5' RACE reads again and assigns one entry to each CDR3 protein, with no DNA. This sample's table reports over 100,000 distinct CDR3 sequences. Sequencing was done on a sample of naive CXCR3- CD8+ T cells from blood. Subset described: CD45RO-CCR7+CD27+CD95- naive CD8+ T cells lacking CXCR3 (TNR3-). The receptors shown here come from a human donor in good health. Some clones in this sample may be carry-over from other donors' samples.

The chain employs TRBV27 and TRBJ2-1; lacking DNA, the TRBD2 call made by TCRdb goes unchecked. CDR1 is MNHEY, CDR2 SMNVEV, per germline (reference sequence). This CDR3 contains 16 residues. The CDR3 protein is CASRSLGGPLANEQFF.

This chain links TRBV6-2 or TRBV6-3 with TRBJ2-7; the TCRdb call, TRBD2, lacks DNA for checking. The germline V gene encodes CDR1 MNHEY and CDR2 SVGEGT. The CDR3 totals 15 residues. The CDR3 spells CASSPPSGRVSEQYF.

The J gene is TRBJ2-5, the V gene TRBV11-2; TCRdb gives TRBD2 as the D gene, but with no DNA this cannot be confirmed. Germline V CDR1 and CDR2: SGHAT, FQNNGV. The CDR3 extends over 17 amino acids. CDR3 residues: CASSPSGVAGVVETQYF.

The chain combines TRBV4-1 with TRBJ2-7; TCRdb gives TRBD1 as the D gene, but with no DNA this cannot be confirmed. Germline lookup yields CDR1 MGHRA and CDR2 YSYEKL. The CDR3 covers 14 residues. The CDR3 spells CASSHAGQGDEQYF.

The chain has TRBV7-2 and TRBJ2-3; the TCRdb call, TRBD2, lacks DNA for checking. The CDR3 runs 16 residues. Germline CDR1 and CDR2: SGHTA and FQGNSA. CDR3 residues: CASSSGLALSTDTQYF.

The rearrangement links TRBV30 to TRBJ2-7; without DNA, the TCRdb call of TRBD2 cannot be checked. This CDR3 is built from 13 residues. Germline CDR1 reads GTSNPN; CDR2 reads SVGIG (reference sequence). The CDR3: CATGLAGPYEQYF.

This chain joins TRBV28 and TRBJ2-7; TCRdb's assignment of TRBD1 cannot be checked, as there is no DNA. This CDR3 is built from 17 residues. Germline CDR1 reads MDHEN; CDR2 reads SYDVKM. The CDR3 is CASSFRDRGQLPLEQYF.

V is TRBV23-1 and J is TRBJ2-7; no DNA is available, so the TRBD1 call from TCRdb remains unchecked. TRBV23-1 is known as an ORF, though its function is uncertain. The CDR3 consists of 15 residues. CDR3 region: CASSQTTGGRYEQYF.

V and J are TRBV29-1 and TRBJ1-1. The CDR3 is made up of 12 amino acids. Germline V CDR1 and CDR2: SQVTM, ANQGSEA. The CDR3 reads CSVEGGNTEAFF.

The CDR3 protein is CSARDMGNTEAFF. V and J are TRBV20-1 and TRBJ1-1. Germline V CDR1 and CDR2: DFQATT, SNEGSKA (reference sequence). The CDR3 runs 13 residues.

The V call is TRBV5-5, the J call TRBJ2-1; TCRdb outputs TRBD1, but without DNA this stays unchecked. This CDR3 contains 15 residues. Germline V gene data show CDR1 as SGHKS and CDR2 as YYEKEE (reference sequence). The CDR3 loop reads CASSPTAWDGNEQFF. Complete variable domain (other parts from reference TRBV5-5 and TRBJ2-1): DAGVTQSPTHLIKTRGQQVTLRCSPISGHKSVSWYQQVLGQGPQFIFQYYEKEERGRGNFPDRFSARQFPNYSSELNVNALLLGDSALYLCASSPTAWDGNEQFFGPGTRLTVL.

The chain couples TRBV7-9 to TRBJ1-1; TCRdb calls TRBD1, which cannot be checked without DNA. This CDR3 region has 14 residues. The germline V gene encodes CDR1 SEHNR and CDR2 FQNEAQ (reference sequence). This chain's CDR3 is CASSPTPLGAEAFF.

The genes are TRBV25-1 and TRBJ2-7; the TCRdb D gene call, TRBD1, has no DNA to confirm it. The CDR3 is made up of 13 amino acids. The germline V gene encodes CDR1 MGHDK and CDR2 SYGVNS. CDR3 sequence reads: CASSAGTGYEQYF.

The V gene is TRBV4-1, the J gene TRBJ2-1; as DNA is missing, the TRBD2 call by TCRdb cannot be tested. Germline CDR1 is MGHRA and CDR2 is YSYEKL. This CDR3 spans 14 amino acids. The CDR3 loop reads CASSLSGRANEQFF.

V is TRBV7-2 and J is TRBJ2-7. Germline values: CDR1 SGHTA, CDR2 FQGNSA. The CDR3 extends over 16 amino acids. CDR3: CASSLAQGSAPYEQYF.

The chain links TRBV28 to TRBJ2-1; TCRdb outputs TRBD2, but without DNA this stays unchecked. Germline lookup yields CDR1 MDHEN and CDR2 SYDVKM. The CDR3 has 15 amino acids. CDR3 in amino acids: CASSLRRGGYNEQFF.

This chain joins TRBV14 and TRBJ1-1. The germline gives CDR1 SGHDN, CDR2 FVKESK. This CDR3 region has 13 residues. The chain's CDR3 is CASSQGRYTEAFF.

J is TRBJ2-1 and V is TRBV7-2; with no DNA, the TCRdb D assignment of TRBD2 cannot be verified. The germline CDR1 and CDR2 sequences are SGHTA and FQGNSA. There are 18 residues in the CDR3. The CDR3 sequence is CASSLDDSGSSSYNEQFF.

This rearrangement joins TRBV24-1 to TRBJ2-1. This CDR3 comprises 12 residues. Germline CDR1 reads KGHDR; CDR2 reads SFDVKD. The chain's CDR3 is CATSGEGYEQFF.

The chain carries TRBV29-1 and TRBJ2-2; the D call from TCRdb, TRBD1, cannot be confirmed without DNA. Germline V gene data show CDR1 as SQVTM and CDR2 as ANQGSEA. The CDR3 runs to 14 residues. The CDR3 sequence is CSATGQPNTGELFF.

V gene TRBV5-1 combines with J gene TRBJ2-2; checking the TCRdb D call of TRBD1 is not possible without DNA. CDR3 length: 18 amino acids. Per germline, CDR1 SGHRS and CDR2 YFSETQ. CDR3 region: CASSLAPSGGRNTGELFF.

The chain is built from TRBV29-1 and TRBJ2-2; TCRdb proposes TRBD1, but this gene call is untestable without DNA. CDR1 SQVTM and CDR2 ANQGSEA come from the germline V gene. This CDR3 spans 16 amino acids. This CDR3 is CSVVGAEGVNTGELFF.

The rearrangement links TRBV6-2 or TRBV6-3 to TRBJ1-6; TCRdb indicates TRBD1, and absent DNA this call remains unverified. The CDR3 spans 14 residues. Germline loops: CDR1 MNHEY, CDR2 SVGEGT. The CDR3 loop is CASSEAGPASPLHF.

This chain uses TRBV12-3 or TRBV12-4 with TRBJ2-5. The CDR3 sequence is 15 residues long. This CDR3 reads CASSSTVAMGETQYF.

The gene calls are TRBV28 and TRBJ2-2; the D call of TRBD2 rests on TCRdb alone, since no DNA is present to check it. CDR3 length: 15 residues. Germline V gene lookup returns CDR1 MDHEN and CDR2 SYDVKM. CDR3 in amino acids: CASSWRGLDAGELFF.

The chain links TRBV27 to TRBJ2-1; checking the TCRdb D call of TRBD1 is not possible without DNA. CDR1 and CDR2 from the germline V gene are MNHEY and SMNVEV (reference sequence). CDR3 length equals 14 residues. CDR3 amino acids: CASSPGPNMNEQFF.

The chain has TRBV27 and TRBJ2-7; TCRdb selects TRBD2, and the lack of DNA leaves this call unchecked. The CDR3 has 16 amino acids. The germline gives CDR1 MNHEY, CDR2 SMNVEV (reference sequence). The CDR3 spells CASSLSGARSSYEQYF.